These 17 T cell receptor beta chains originate from one sample sequenced in a study of blood T cell repertoires in COVID-19 (dated by TCRdb to about 2020). The library came from the immunoSEQ multiplex PCR assay. This is the immuneACCESS table as TCRdb keeps it, with only in-frame sequences that have V and J called. A part of the clones is gone; compared with another copy, unresolved V genes explain less than half, and the rest is unexplained. The sample contains some 330,000 clones, roughly 80% of them found a single time. The ten largest clones capture about 4.9% of the sample. Material: PBMCs or T cells enriched from blood (not recorded which). The receptors stem from a woman in her forties or fifties who had recovered from COVID-19.

This rearrangement joins TRBV4-3 to TRBJ1-2; 8 nucleotides agree with TRBD1. The CDR3 extends over 14 amino acids. The germline gives CDR1 LGHNA, CDR2 YSLEER. The junction had 6 bases not matched to a gene; V was cut back by 1 base and J by 8 bases. As DNA, the CDR3 is TGCGCCAGCAGCCAAGCGGACAGGGTGGGGGGCTACACCTTC. Its protein is CASSQADRVGGYTF.

The J gene is TRBJ1-2, the V gene TRBV5-8; D gene unclear. This CDR3 has 12 residues. CDR1 SGHTS and CDR2 YDEGEE come from the germline V gene. Trimming removed 2 bases at V and 2 bases at J, with 4 bases between. The CDR3 region is CASSFGNYGYTF. In DNA form, the CDR3 reads TGTGCCAGCAGCTTCGGGAACTATGGCTACACCTTC.

This chain joins TRBV7-8 and TRBJ2-7; weak D call: TRBD2 (6 bases). Looked up from germline, CDR1 is SGHVS and CDR2 is FQNEAQ. Trimming took off 5 bases at V and 2 bases at J, with 16 bases between the two ends. The CDR3 covers 15 residues. CDR3 nucleotides: TGTGCCAGCAGCGTAGGGGCGGGCGGGGCCTACGAGCAGTACTTC. This encodes CASSVGAGGAYEQYF.

This clone was observed a few times. The chain combines TRBV7-2 with TRBJ1-1; no clear D gene. Germline CDR1 reads SGHTA; CDR2 reads FQGNSA. V shed 4 bases and J shed 0 bases, with 12 bases lying between them. The CDR3 has 15 amino acids. The CDR3 here is CASSSYGSLNTEAFF. CDR3 sequence (DNA): TGTGCCAGCAGCTCCTATGGGAGTCTGAACACTGAAGCTTTCTTT.

This clone appeared once. The rearrangement joins TRBV11-2 to TRBJ1-4; 10 bases are a match to TRBD1. Germline V gives CDR1 SGHAT, CDR2 FQNNGV. The CDR3 extends over 15 amino acids. The junction had 8 bases not matched to a gene; V was cut back by 5 bases and J by 8 bases. CDR3 nucleotides: TGTGCCAGCAGCCCTCGACAGGGGGCGGGAGAAAAACTGTTTTTT. Protein product: CASSPRQGAGEKLFF.

J is TRBJ1-1 and V is TRBV3-1 (or the pseudogene TRBV3-2), with 9 bases identical to TRBD1. CDR1 LGHDT and CDR2 YNNKEL come from the germline V gene (reference sequence). With 2 bases clipped from V and 5 bases from J, the junction kept 6 bases outside the gene matches. This CDR3 has 15 residues. The CDR3 nucleotides read TGTGCCAGCAGCCAACCTACAGGGGGCGGAACTGAAGCTTTCTTT. The encoded protein is CASSQPTGGGTEAFF.

V gene TRBV11-2 combines with J gene TRBJ2-5, with D perhaps TRBD2 (6 bases). The CDR3 spans 15 residues. V was cut by 1 base and J by 2 bases, with 11 bases left in between. CDR1 is SGHAT and CDR2 is FQNNGV in the germline V gene. CDR3 in amino acids: CASSLVSGRQETQYF. CDR3 in DNA: TGTGCCAGCAGCTTAGTGAGCGGGCGACAAGAGACCCAGTACTTC. The full variable domain, rest sourced from reference TRBV11-2 and TRBJ2-5, is EAGVAQSPRYKIIEKRQSVAFWCNPISGHATLYWYQQILGQGPKLLIQFQNNGVVDDSQLPKDRFSAERLKGVDSTLKIQPAKLEDSAVYLCASSLVSGRQETQYFGPGTRLLVL.

The CDR3 DNA reads TGCAGCGGTGTGAACAGGGTTGACACTGAAGCTTTCTTT. Translating it yields CSGVNRVDTEAFF. V is TRBV29-1 and J is TRBJ1-1; TRBD1 is a possible D gene (6 bases). Germline CDR1 SQVTM, CDR2 ANQGSEA. Trimming pared 7 bases from V and 3 bases from J, leaving 15 bases between. The length of the CDR3 is 13 residues.

As regards this clone: The sample contains more than one DNA sequence encoding this CDR3. CDR3 protein: CASSAGGLNTEAFF. The CDR3 region has the DNA TGCGCCAGCAGTGCAGGGGGCTTGAACACTGAAGCTTTCTTT. The gene calls are TRBV5-1 and TRBJ1-1; 8 nucleotides match TRBD1. The CDR3 contains 14 residues. J was trimmed by 0 bases and V by 5 bases; bases with no gene match: 3. CDR1 is SGHRS and CDR2 is YFSETQ in the germline V gene.

This clone was counted only a few times. The genes are TRBV28 and TRBJ1-1; D not certain. This CDR3 spans 14 amino acids. From germline, CDR1 is MDHEN and CDR2 SYDVKM. Trimming left V 10 bases short and J 4 bases short, with 19 bases between. CDR3 in amino acids: CAIAPGRSATEAFF. CDR3 sequence (DNA): TGTGCCATCGCTCCTGGAAGGAGCGCCACTGAAGCTTTCTTT.

This chain links TRBV9 with TRBJ2-1, with 8 bases that match TRBD2. Germline-derived CDR1 and CDR2 are SGDLS and YYNGEE. This CDR3 is 14 amino acids long. V lost 4 bases to trimming and J lost 7 bases; unmatched junction nucleotides: 7. CDR3 amino acids: CASSPGLVLNEQFF. The DNA of the CDR3 is TGTGCCAGCAGCCCGGGACTAGTGCTTAATGAGCAGTTCTTC.

J is TRBJ1-4 and V is TRBV5-6, with D possibly matching TRBD1 (5 bases). CDR1 SGHDT and CDR2 YYEEEE come from the germline V gene. V was shortened by 4 bases and J by 3 bases, with 19 bases between the two germline ends. The CDR3 is 17 residues long. The CDR3 reads CASSPRRGGGPNEKLFF. CDR3 DNA sequence: TGTGCCAGCAGCCCTAGGCGGGGCGGCGGCCCTAATGAAAAACTGTTTTTT. Full variable domain (outside the CDR3, taken from reference TRBV5-6 and TRBJ1-4): DAGVTQSPTHLIKTRGQQVTLRCSPKSGHDTVSWYQQALGQGPQFIFQYYEEEERQRGNFPDRFSGHQFPNYSSELNVNALLLGDSALYLCASSPRRGGGPNEKLFFGSGTQLSVL.

This rearrangement joins TRBV7-2 to TRBJ2-5; D is possibly TRBD1 (5 bases). CDR1 and CDR2 (germline): SGHTA, FQGNSA. V shed 5 bases and J shed 7 bases, with 20 bases lying between them. This CDR3 region has 15 residues. CDR3 sequence (DNA): TGTGCCAGCAGCGCTGGCAGGGTTCTCCAAACGACCCAGTACTTC. Protein product: CASSAGRVLQTTQYF.

J is TRBJ1-1 and V is TRBV28; the D gene is possibly TRBD1 (6 bases). This CDR3 comprises 17 residues. The germline V gene has CDR1 MDHEN and CDR2 SYDVKM. Trimming left V 1 base short and J 1 base short, with 16 bases between. The CDR3 reads CASSLFRWGGANTEAFF. The CDR3 DNA sequence: TGTGCCAGCAGTTTATTCCGGTGGGGGGGCGCGAACACTGAAGCTTTCTTT.

This clone was seen once. The chain couples TRBV19 to TRBJ2-1; the match to TRBD2 covers 10 bases. With 2 bases clipped from V and 3 bases from J, the junction kept 7 bases outside the gene matches. CDR3 length: 17 amino acids. Germline V gene lookup returns CDR1 LNHDA and CDR2 SQIVND (reference sequence). In nucleotides, the CDR3 is TGTGCCAGTAGTATACCTGCACGACTAGCGGGCTACAATGAGCAGTTCTTC. Its protein is CASSIPARLAGYNEQFF.

This clone was detected once. The chain links TRBV15 to TRBJ1-3; D call uncertain. This CDR3 is 13 amino acids long. Germline loops: CDR1 LNHNV, CDR2 YYDKDF (reference sequence). Deletions cut 6 bases from V and 0 bases from J, with 6 bases between. CDR3 bases: TGTGCCACCAGTAAAGCCTCTGGAAACACCATATATTTT. This sequence encodes CATSKASGNTIYF.

V gene TRBV3-1 (or the pseudogene TRBV3-2) combines with J gene TRBJ1-1, with D unclear. V lost 5 bases and J lost 3, with 16 bases in between. Germline CDR1 is LGHDT and CDR2 is YNNKEL (reference sequence). The CDR3 covers 15 residues. For the CDR3, the DNA is TGTGCCAGCAGCAAGACTGCTAGCACGGACACTGAAGCTTTCTTT. This gives the protein CASSKTASTDTEAFF.